The subject of this entry is one T cell receptor beta chain. Antigen specificity is unknown. The data were taken from a study of regulatory dendritic cells for organ transplantation. Some clones are missing from TCRdb's copy, which holds only in-frame ones; the method was immunoSEQ multiplex PCR. The table has approximately 19,000 clones, 60% to 80% seen once. In germline, CDR1 is SEHNR, CDR2 FQNEAQ (reference sequence). The CDR3 has 12 residues. V was clipped by 4 bases and J by 0 bases, with 4 bases between them. Broader study findings: The authors noted considerable between-person heterogeneity in alloreactive memory CD8+ cells. Memory CD8+ T cells were the most oligoclonal; naive cells were highly diverse. Memory CD8+ clonal expansion seemed more limited with regulatory than mature dendritic cells.

FACS sorted CD4+ or CD8+ T cells into CD45RA+ naive and CD45RO+ memory. Sequenced input: memory CD4+ T cells from blood. Specified subset: CD45RO+ memory T cells. This chain uses TRBV7-9 with TRBJ2-7, with unresolved D. This receptor was taken from a human donor in good health. CDR3 sequence (DNA): TGTGCCAGCAGCTCTAGCTCCTACGAGCAGTACTTC. This translates into CASSSSSYEQYF.